The clone carrying this T cell receptor beta chain was seen once. The antigen is unknown. The time point denotes: cycle 4 day 1 (C4D1), after more than five weeks of nivolumab. Every single patient, without exception, relapsed after autologous stem cell transplantation, and brentuximab vedotin exposure varied. Sequenced by immunoSEQ multiplex PCR; TCRdb stores in-frame clones only, minus some. The data hold some 50,000 clones, with around 76% observed a single time. This entry belongs to a study of PD-1 blockade in classical Hodgkin lymphoma. Background on the study: It was nivolumab at 3 mg/kg, given intravenously every 2 weeks, that patients received.

Study results and limitations: By cycle point C4D1, TCR diversity had risen significantly in CD4+ cells (but not CD8+ cells). Causes of the repertoire differences remain undefined, possibly disease activity or prior therapy. Relapsed/refractory patients reportedly had the lowest baseline TCR diversity, below newly diagnosed patients, who were below healthy donors.

CDR1 is MDHEN, CDR2 SYDVKM, per germline. The CDR3 spans 16 residues. V gave up 4 bases and J gave up 1 base; unmatched junction bases: 4. This clonotype was sampled from a human donor with classical Hodgkin lymphoma. Sequencing was performed on peripheral blood mononuclear cells (PBMCs), taken before the fourth cycle of nivolumab. The V call is TRBV28, the J call TRBJ2-1; 10 nucleotides match TRBD1. The CDR3 sequence is CASSSWDRGSYNEQFF. DNA for the CDR3: TGTGCCAGCAGTTCCTGGGACAGGGGTTCCTACAATGAGCAGTTCTTC.